Listed below are T cell receptor beta chains from one sample, sequenced in a study of T cell responses to AZD1222 COVID-19 vaccine. Some clones are missing from TCRdb's copy, which holds only in-frame ones; the method was immunoSEQ multiplex PCR. The sample contains about 140,000 clones, 85% to 90% of which appear only once. This sample comprised peripheral blood, obtained on day 0 of AZD1222 vaccination. The receptor set was obtained from an adult in good health. The CDR3 runs from the conserved cysteine through the conserved F or W. A D gene is named only where the DNA matches it firmly. Size is stated for part of the rows, as once, few or many counts, or as a class when the clone is expanded.

V gene,D gene,clone size,CDR3 length,J gene,CDR3 protein,CDR3 DNA
TRBV11-3,TRBD2,.,16,TRBJ2-1,CASSTSRVTSDNEQFF,TGTGCCAGCAGCACGAGCCGTGTGACTAGCGACAATGAGCAGTTCTTC
TRBV28,.,.,15,TRBJ2-5,CASSASGRHQETQYF,TGTGCCAGCAGTGCCTCGGGACGTCATCAAGAGACCCAGTACTTC
TRBV19,.,.,13,TRBJ1-2,CASRPGWRYGYTF,TGTGCCAGTAGACCAGGGTGGAGGTATGGCTACACCTTC
TRBV28,TRBD1,.,14,TRBJ1-6,CASSWDRDNSPLHF,TGTGCCAGCAGTTGGGACAGGGACAATTCACCCCTCCACTTT
TRBV6-5,.,once,14,TRBJ2-7,CASSYGGYGYEQYF,TGTGCCAGCAGTTACGGGGGGTACGGCTACGAGCAGTACTTC
TRBV30,.,.,12,TRBJ2-1,CAWSEVVNEQFF,TGTGCCTGGAGTGAGGTAGTCAATGAGCAGTTCTTC
TRBV9,TRBD2,.,14,TRBJ2-2,CASSVGGITGELFF,TGTGCCAGCAGCGTGGGGGGGATCACCGGGGAGCTGTTTTTT
TRBV28,.,.,15,TRBJ2-2,CASSLGRGRTGELFF,TGTGCCAGCAGTTTGGGCCGGGGGCGGACCGGGGAGCTGTTTTTT
TRBV27,.,.,16,TRBJ2-6,CASSSPLISGANVLTF,TGTGCCAGCAGTTCCCCACTGATCTCTGGGGCCAACGTCCTGACTTTC
TRBV10-3,TRBD2,.,14,TRBJ2-1,CAISELAGDNEQFF,TGTGCCATCAGTGAATTAGCGGGAGACAATGAGCAGTTCTTC
TRBV2,.,.,13,TRBJ2-7,CASSEISGGEQYF,TGTGCCAGCAGTGAAATAAGCGGTGGCGAGCAGTACTTC
TRBV2,.,.,15,TRBJ2-1,CASSPLGLVGNEQFF,TGTGCCAGCAGTCCCTTGGGGCTAGTTGGCAATGAGCAGTTCTTC
TRBV6-2/TRBV6-3,TRBD2,once,13,TRBJ2-1,CASSYTSAGEQFF,TGTGCCAGCAGTTACACTAGCGCGGGCGAGCAGTTCTTC
TRBV9,.,.,14,TRBJ2-7,CASSVADRSYEQYF,TGTGCCAGCAGCGTAGCGGACCGCTCCTACGAGCAGTACTTC
TRBV20-1,TRBD2,.,17,TRBJ2-1,CSASPLGAGGSHNEQFF,TGCAGTGCTAGTCCCCTTGGTGCGGGAGGGAGCCACAATGAGCAGTTCTTC
TRBV18,.,.,12,TRBJ2-7,CASSPGLYEQYF,TGTGCCAGCTCACCGGGTCTCTACGAGCAGTACTTC
TRBV4-3,.,.,16,TRBJ1-4,CASSRGPSSPNEKLFF,TGCGCCAGCAGCCGCGGACCCTCTTCCCCTAATGAAAAACTGTTTTTT
TRBV4-3,.,.,15,TRBJ2-7,CASSQGVAGYYEQYF,TGCGCCAGCAGCCAAGGTGTAGCAGGTTACTACGAGCAGTACTTC
TRBV7-9,TRBD1,.,15,TRBJ1-3,CASSSSGTGGNTIYF,TGTGCCAGCAGCTCCTCCGGGACAGGAGGAAACACCATATATTTT
TRBV9,.,.,12,TRBJ2-2,CASSVEGGELFF,TGTGCCAGCAGCGTAGAAGGCGGGGAGCTGTTTTTT
TRBV27,TRBD2,once,15,TRBJ2-3,CASSLSSGRTDTQYF,TGTGCCAGCAGTTTATCTAGCGGGAGGACAGATACGCAGTATTTT
TRBV28,TRBD2,.,13,TRBJ2-5,CASSWGGKETQYF,TGTGCCAGCAGTTGGGGGGGGAAAGAGACCCAGTACTTC
TRBV4-2,.,.,15,TRBJ1-5,CASSQGRQSNQPQHF,TGTGCCAGCAGCCAAGGGCGGCAGTCCAATCAGCCCCAGCATTTT
TRBV5-1,TRBD2,.,14,TRBJ2-3,CASNPSGSTDTQYF,TGCGCCAGCAACCCTAGCGGTAGCACAGATACGCAGTATTTT
TRBV11-2,TRBD2,.,15,TRBJ2-7,CASSSVSGRSYEQYF,TGTGCCAGCAGCTCCGTTAGCGGGAGGTCCTACGAGCAGTACTTC
TRBV6-6,TRBD1,.,16,TRBJ2-2,CASSYPGQGEGGELFF,TGTGCCAGCAGTTACCCGGGGCAGGGGGAAGGCGGGGAGCTGTTTTTT
TRBV7-9,.,.,13,TRBJ2-3,CASRLGSTDTQYF,TGTGCCAGCAGGCTAGGTAGCACAGATACGCAGTATTTT
TRBV5-1,.,.,14,TRBJ2-3,CASSRRQGTDTQYF,TGCGCCAGCAGCCGTCGACAGGGCACAGATACGCAGTATTTT
TRBV29-1,TRBD1,.,13,TRBJ1-1,CSAETGDNTEAFF,TGCAGCGCCGAAACAGGGGATAACACTGAAGCTTTCTTT
TRBV19,TRBD2,.,17,TRBJ2-7,CASRRARLAGVYNEQYF,TGTGCCAGCCGTCGGGCCCGGCTAGCGGGAGTGTATAACGAGCAGTACTTC
TRBV6-2/TRBV6-3,.,.,16,TRBJ1-5,CASSLWGHLINQPQHF,TGTGCCAGCAGTCTTTGGGGGCACCTTATCAATCAGCCCCAGCATTTT
TRBV6-5,.,.,14,TRBJ1-2,CASSYVRAGDGYTF,TGTGCCAGCAGTTACGTGAGGGCCGGGGATGGCTACACCTTC
TRBV29-1,TRBD1,.,15,TRBJ2-1,CSVEGTGGNYNEQFF,TGCAGCGTTGAGGGGACAGGGGGGAACTACAATGAGCAGTTCTTC
TRBV28,.,.,14,TRBJ1-1,CASSPPRQYTEAFF,TGTGCCAGCAGTCCCCCACGACAGTACACTGAAGCTTTCTTT
TRBV7-2,.,.,16,TRBJ2-5,CASSQRLAGAYETQYF,TGTGCCAGCAGTCAAAGGCTGGCGGGGGCATACGAGACCCAGTACTTC
TRBV4-2,TRBD2,.,16,TRBJ2-7,CASSRVFGLAPYEQYF,TGTGCCAGCAGCCGAGTTTTCGGACTAGCCCCCTACGAGCAGTACTTC
TRBV6-2/TRBV6-3,TRBD2,.,13,TRBJ2-7,CASSSGRAGVQYF,TGTGCCAGCAGTTCCGGTAGGGCGGGGGTGCAGTACTTC
TRBV6-6,TRBD1,.,15,TRBJ1-6,CASRLRDRAWGPLHF,TGTGCCAGCAGACTCCGGGACAGGGCTTGGGGACCCCTCCACTTT
TRBV9,.,.,16,TRBJ2-7,CASSVSSKPGPYEQYF,TGTGCCAGCAGCGTTTCCAGTAAACCCGGACCCTACGAGCAGTACTTC
TRBV13,.,.,13,TRBJ2-7,CASSFGRSYEQYF,TGTGCCAGCAGCTTCGGTAGGTCCTACGAGCAGTACTTC
TRBV30,.,.,14,TRBJ1-2,CAFWGRAPNYGYTF,TGTGCCTTTTGGGGGAGGGCGCCTAACTATGGCTACACCTTC
TRBV19,.,few,14,TRBJ2-1,CASTNLRRVNEQFF,TGTGCCAGTACTAACCTTCGACGCGTGAATGAGCAGTTCTTC
TRBV2,TRBD1,.,15,TRBJ2-1,CASSEHRGLYGEQFF,TGTGCCAGCAGTGAACACAGGGGGCTATATGGTGAGCAGTTCTTC
TRBV24-1,.,.,14,TRBJ1-5,CATSTGNNYQPQHF,TGTGCCACCAGTACAGGGAATAATTATCAGCCCCAGCATTTT
TRBV27,.,.,15,TRBJ1-5,CASSLGTRGEQPQHF,TGTGCCAGCAGTTTGGGGACAAGGGGGGAACAGCCCCAGCATTTT
TRBV7-9,.,.,17,TRBJ1-2,CASSLAGFWTDNYGYTF,TGTGCCAGCAGCTTAGCGGGGTTTTGGACCGACAACTATGGCTACACCTTC
TRBV4-1,.,.,15,TRBJ1-4,CASSHLWTDNEKLFF,TGCGCCAGCAGCCATCTTTGGACAGATAATGAAAAACTGTTTTTT
TRBV11-2,.,.,13,TRBJ2-1,CASSARRYNEQFF,TGTGCCAGCAGCGCCCGGCGTTACAATGAGCAGTTCTTC
TRBV30,.,.,19,TRBJ2-2,CAWSVMTLRKYANTGELFF,TGTGCCTGGAGTGTTATGACACTACGAAAGTACGCGAACACCGGGGAGCTGTTTTTT
TRBV5-1,TRBD1,.,13,TRBJ1-1,CASSPDRGTEAFF,TGCGCCAGCAGCCCCGACAGGGGGACTGAAGCTTTCTTT
TRBV7-9,TRBD1,.,14,TRBJ1-2,CASSLAGDRGGYTF,TGTGCCAGCAGCTTAGCCGGGGACAGGGGAGGCTACACCTTC
TRBV19,.,.,13,TRBJ1-1,CASRPRTLPEAFF,TGTGCCAGTAGACCCCGCACTTTACCTGAAGCTTTCTTT
TRBV7-2,TRBD1,.,16,TRBJ1-2,CASSLVPAGQHYGYTF,TGTGCCAGCAGCTTAGTACCGGCGGGACAGCACTATGGCTACACCTTC
TRBV6-2/TRBV6-3,.,.,13,TRBJ2-1,CASSLGGLGEQFF,TGTGCCAGCAGTTTGGGTGGACTCGGTGAGCAGTTCTTC
TRBV6-2/TRBV6-3,.,.,14,TRBJ1-5,CASSYGSGEQPQHF,TGTGCCAGCAGTTACGGGTCAGGGGAGCAGCCCCAGCATTTT
TRBV29-1,.,.,12,TRBJ1-2,CSGATDNYGYTF,TGCAGCGGCGCGACAGATAACTATGGCTACACCTTC
TRBV7-3,.,.,15,TRBJ1-1,CASSLTGRENTEAFF,TGTGCCAGCAGCTTAACAGGACGGGAGAACACTGAAGCTTTCTTT
TRBV28,TRBD1,few,16,TRBJ2-7,CASSILTGGRLYEQYF,TGTGCCAGCAGTATCCTGACAGGGGGGCGACTCTACGAGCAGTACTTC
TRBV19,.,.,18,TRBJ1-3,CASSRLTQRVGSGNTIYF,TGTGCCAGTAGTAGGCTTACCCAGCGGGTCGGCTCTGGAAACACCATATATTTT
TRBV23-1,TRBD1,.,16,TRBJ1-5,CASSQGTEGGNQPQHF,TGCGCCAGCAGTCAAGGGACAGAAGGGGGGAATCAGCCCCAGCATTTT